These 22 T cell receptor beta chains share one sample of origin, sequenced in a study of T cell repertoires in cytomegalovirus infection. TCRdb re-called the reads through MiXCR, storing one row per CDR3 protein. The data contain approximately 500,000 distinct CDR3 sequences, 15% to 20% of them singletons. Sequencing was done on a sample of CD8+ T cells from PBMCs. These receptors were collected from a human donor in good health (CMV status not recorded). Some clones in this sample may be carry-over from other donors' samples.

The chain combines TRBV20-1 with TRBJ2-1; 11 nucleotides agree with TRBD2. Germline V lookup: CDR1 DFQATT, CDR2 SNEGSKA (reference sequence). V shed 0 bases, J shed 4 bases, and the junction held 5 bases outside the gene matches. This CDR3 is built from 16 residues. CDR3 DNA: TGCAGTGCTAGAGATTCGGGACTAGCGGCTTACAATGAGCAGTTCTTC. Translated, it gives CSARDSGLAAYNEQFF.

J is TRBJ1-5 and V is TRBV9, with D tentatively TRBD1 (5 bases). Trimming took off 2 bases at V and 4 bases at J, with 13 bases between the two ends. CDR3 size: 15 residues. Germline CDR1 reads SGDLS; CDR2 reads YYNGEE. The chain's CDR3 is CASSVSGGANQPQHF. The DNA of the CDR3 is TGTGCCAGCAGCGTGTCAGGAGGGGCAAATCAGCCCCAGCATTTT.

This clonotype was seen repeatedly, ten times or more. This rearrangement joins TRBV27 to TRBJ1-5, with 7 bases identical to TRBD1. The CDR3 spans 14 residues. V lost 5 bases, J lost 2 bases, and 3 bases stayed unmatched. CDR1 MNHEY and CDR2 SMNVEV come from the germline V gene (reference sequence). CDR3 region: CASSAGQGNQPQHF. The CDR3 DNA follows: TGTGCCAGCAGTGCCGGACAGGGCAATCAGCCCCAGCATTTT.

V is TRBV24-1 and J is TRBJ2-1; D unresolved. The CDR3 contains 16 residues. Germline CDR1 KGHDR, CDR2 SFDVKD. Trimming stripped 6 bases from V and 0 bases from J, with 14 bases between. CDR3 sequence reads: CATSRFDLSSYNEQFF. The CDR3 DNA is TGTGCCACCAGTCGCTTCGACCTGAGCTCCTACAATGAGCAGTTCTTC.

This clonotype has just a few counts. The genes are TRBV6-1 and TRBJ1-1; 7 nucleotides align to TRBD1. The junction had 10 bases not matched to a gene; V was cut back by 6 bases and J by 0 bases. The CDR3 length is 16 residues. CDR1 and CDR2 from the germline V gene are MNHNS and SASEGT. CDR3 nucleotide sequence: TGTGCCAGCAGCGAGGACAGGAGAAGAATGAACACTGAAGCTTTCTTT. It specifies CASSEDRRRMNTEAFF.

The V gene is TRBV27, the J gene TRBJ1-2; perhaps TRBD1 as D (6 bases). There are 14 residues in the CDR3. V was shortened by 6 bases and J by 3 bases, with 14 bases between the two germline ends. CDR1 is MNHEY and CDR2 is SMNVEV in the germline V gene (reference sequence). The CDR3 region is CASSLQGSDYGYTF. CDR3 DNA sequence: TGTGCCAGCAGCCTACAGGGAAGCGACTATGGCTACACCTTC.

This clonotype was seen ten or more times. The chain uses TRBV29-1 and TRBJ2-1; D is uncertain. Germline V gene sequence: CDR1 SQVTM, CDR2 ANQGSEA. Trimming took 0 bases from V and 1 from J, leaving 10 bases between them. The CDR3 has 15 residues. The DNA for the CDR3 is TGCAGCGTTGAAGATGAATTAATTTCCTACAATGAGCAGTTCTTC. It translates to CSVEDELISYNEQFF.

This clonotype was counted a few times. V is TRBV2 and J is TRBJ2-3; no clear D. Germline V gene data show CDR1 as SNHLY and CDR2 as FYNNEI. This CDR3 comprises 16 residues. Trimming removed 2 bases from V and 3 bases from J, with 15 bases in between. DNA for the CDR3: TGTGCCAGCAGTGAACGGCCTCAAACGTTGACAGATACGCAGTATTTT. It yields the protein CASSERPQTLTDTQYF.

This clonotype has a count of ten or more. The chain employs TRBV11-2 and TRBJ1-1; D remains ambiguous. Per the germline V gene, CDR1 is SGHAT and CDR2 is FQNNGV. Trimming cost V 1 base and J 0 bases, with 9 bases left between them. This CDR3 region has 15 residues. This chain's CDR3 is CASSLGAGLNTEAFF. Here the CDR3 DNA reads TGTGCCAGCAGCTTAGGGGCAGGCCTGAACACTGAAGCTTTCTTT.

This clonotype was seen many times. This chain connects TRBV12-3 or TRBV12-4 to TRBJ2-7; tentatively, D is TRBD1 (5 bases). This CDR3 contains 14 residues. The V end was cut by 1 base, the J end by 8 bases, with 15 bases between. Written as DNA, the CDR3 is TGTGCCAGCAGTTTAGACAGGCCGGAAAAGAAGCAGTACTTC. Its protein product is CASSLDRPEKKQYF.

A word on this clonotype: A read error may explain this, as a much larger clone is one base away. The chain couples TRBV7-6 to TRBJ2-1, with a tentative D call TRBD2 (5 bases). The germline V gene has CDR1 SGHVS and CDR2 FNYEAQ. This CDR3 is built from 14 residues. CDR3: CASSPRVGANEEFF. The CDR3 nucleotides read TGTGCCAGCAGCCCCCGCGTGGGAGCGAATGAGGAGTTCTTC.

This clonotype has at least ten counts. The J gene is TRBJ1-6, the V gene TRBV12-3 or TRBV12-4, with D tentatively TRBD1 (5 bases). The length of the CDR3 is 13 residues. Trimming pared 6 bases from V and 14 bases from J, leaving 17 bases between. In DNA form, the CDR3 reads TGTGCCAGCAGCCAAGGGGTCCTTGAGGCCCTCCACTTT. This codes for CASSQGVLEALHF.

This clonotype was picked up many times. This rearrangement joins TRBV9 to TRBJ2-3; no reliable D call. Germline values: CDR1 SGDLS, CDR2 YYNGEE. Trimming removed 0 bases at V and 0 bases at J, with 2 bases between. The CDR3 length is 13 residues. The DNA of the CDR3 is TGTGCCAGCAGCGTAGACAGCACAGATACGCAGTATTTT. Protein sequence: CASSVDSTDTQYF.

This clonotype was counted between two and nine times. This chain joins TRBV5-1 and TRBJ1-1, with 11 bases fitting TRBD1. V lost 4 bases to trimming and J lost 3 bases; unmatched junction nucleotides: 2. CDR3 length equals 14 residues. Germline V lookup: CDR1 SGHRS, CDR2 YFSETQ. CDR3 in DNA: TGCGCCAGCAGCGCGGGACAGGGGGACACTGAAGCTTTCTTT. Protein: CASSAGQGDTEAFF.

The V gene is TRBV20-1, the J gene TRBJ2-7; possibly TRBD2 for D (5 bases). V gave up 2 bases and J gave up 3 bases, with 11 bases separating them. Germline assignment: CDR1 DFQATT and CDR2 SNEGSKA (reference sequence). This CDR3 region has 13 residues. The CDR3 sequence is CSARSLGGYEQYF. In DNA form, the CDR3 reads TGCAGTGCTAGAAGCCTTGGAGGCTACGAGCAGTACTTC.

This clonotype was picked up a small number of times. The V gene is TRBV4-1, the J gene TRBJ2-3; possibly TRBD2 for D (6 bases). There are 15 residues in the CDR3. The germline CDR1 and CDR2 sequences are MGHRA and YSYEKL. V dropped 2 bases and J dropped 6 bases, with 15 bases sitting between them. CDR3 coding DNA: TGCGCCAGCAGCCAAAGTCGTAGGGGAGGCGATACGCAGTATTTT. Protein sequence: CASSQSRRGGDTQYF.

This clonotype showed up many times. V is TRBV7-9 and J is TRBJ2-5; 10 nucleotides match TRBD1. Germline V CDR1 and CDR2: SEHNR, FQNEAQ (reference sequence). The CDR3 runs 17 residues. V lost 4 bases, J lost 2 bases, and 10 bases stayed unmatched. CDR3 amino acids: CASSSTGGRGRQETQYF. Here the CDR3 DNA reads TGTGCCAGCAGCTCGACAGGGGGCCGCGGGAGGCAAGAGACCCAGTACTTC.

This clonotype was seen repeatedly, ten times or more. The V call is TRBV28, the J call TRBJ2-3; TRBD2 agrees at 11 bases. This CDR3 comprises 16 residues. The J segment lost 5 bases and the V segment lost 3 bases, leaving 7 bases of the junction unmatched. Germline lookup yields CDR1 MDHEN and CDR2 SYDVKM. The CDR3 sequence: CASSFPLAGGLDTQYF. The DNA for the CDR3 is TGTGCCAGCAGTTTCCCTCTAGCGGGAGGTTTAGATACGCAGTATTTT.

The rearrangement joins TRBV9 to TRBJ1-1; the D gene is possibly TRBD1 (5 bases). Germline V CDR1 and CDR2: SGDLS, YYNGEE. The V and J ends lost 0 bases and 3 bases respectively, with 9 bases between them. The CDR3 runs 14 residues. CDR3 sequence (DNA): TGTGCCAGCAGCGTAGAAGGGGCCTACACTGAAGCTTTCTTT. This gives the protein CASSVEGAYTEAFF.

This clonotype occurred a few times. The gene calls are TRBV6-5 and TRBJ2-7, with a possible D match to TRBD1 (6 bases). The CDR3 contains 15 residues. V lost 4 bases and J lost 2, with 15 bases in between. Looked up from germline, CDR1 is MNHEY and CDR2 is SVGAGI. CDR3 DNA sequence: TGTGCCAGCAGTTCCATCCGGGACATGACCTACGAGCAGTACTTC. Translated, it gives CASSSIRDMTYEQYF.

This rearrangement joins TRBV5-1 to TRBJ2-7, with a possible D match to TRBD1 (5 bases). This CDR3 comprises 16 residues. Per germline, CDR1 SGHRS and CDR2 YFSETQ. V was pared by 0 bases and J by 3 bases, with 16 bases between. The CDR3 sequence is CASSLGGPQGGYEQYF. As DNA, the CDR3 is TGCGCCAGCAGCTTGGGAGGTCCCCAGGGCGGCTACGAGCAGTACTTC.

Many counts were recorded for this clonotype. The CDR3 spells CASSTRSREVDTQYF. In DNA, the CDR3 is TGTGCCAGCAGTACCCGGTCGCGGGAGGTAGATACGCAGTATTTT. The genes are TRBV28 and TRBJ2-3; 8 bases are a match to TRBD2. The CDR3 contains 15 residues. The germline V gene has CDR1 MDHEN and CDR2 SYDVKM. The trim removed 5 bases at V and 5 bases at J, leaving 9 bases unmatched.